Listed below are T cell receptor beta chains from one sample, sequenced in a study of T cell responses to AZD1222 COVID-19 vaccine. The table came from immunoSEQ multiplex PCR; TCRdb's copy has only in-frame clones and leaves some out. The data hold 200,000 or so clones, with just under 90% observed a single time. The sequencing used peripheral blood, collected on day 0 of AZD1222 vaccination. The source of these receptors is an adult in good health. Both conserved end residues are part of each CDR3. Clone size is shown for a subset of rows, as once, few, many or a class of expanded clone.

V gene	clone size	CDR3 protein
TRBV30	-	CAWKGQGFETQYF
TRBV10-3	-	CAISESPSTGTSDYTDTQYF
TRBV6-5	-	CATRGGGNQPQHF
TRBV5-6	-	CASSLWGRRSPLIGNTIYF
TRBV7-3	-	CASSPPGQPNTGELFF
TRBV18	-	CASSEDRGAYGYTF
TRBV2	-	CASRGTSGRVTDTQYF
TRBV6-6	-	CASSKEAFF
TRBV10-2	-	CASTGFISSNYGYTF
TRBV5-1	once	CASSPNYSNYGYTF
TRBV28	-	CASSLGGGGYSTDTQYF
TRBV18	few	CASSYGTENTIYF
TRBV28	-	CASSLFGSNGYTF
TRBV3-1/TRBV3-2	-	CASSQDAQGFYEQYF
TRBV28	-	CASSFGTAGGDIQYF
TRBV18	-	CASSPPTYEQYF
TRBV28	-	CASSRPSGVGSYNEQFF
TRBV28	-	CASSLTGGSYEQYF
TRBV19	-	CASETSGRQGGELFF
TRBV9	-	CASSVVEIPNTIYF
TRBV4-2	-	CASSQGVDYGYTF
TRBV5-6	-	CASSYLTSYTF
TRBV19	once	CASSIASTYEQYF
TRBV6-4	few	CASSERTGSYEQYF
TRBV13	-	CASSQGAGAFF
TRBV4-1	-	CASSQPGQGSYEQYF
TRBV6-5	-	CATPRDDGYEQYF
TRBV3-1/TRBV3-2	-	CASSLGQQETQYF
TRBV3-1/TRBV3-2	-	CASSRSGGTSYEQYF
TRBV28	-	CASTQGGFGNTIYF
TRBV7-8	-	CASSPPSAGVKTQYF
TRBV10-3	-	CASGTERTYEQYF
TRBV6-5	-	CASDGVGRETQYF
TRBV3-1/TRBV3-2	-	CASSQPQGTGNTIYF
TRBV11-2	-	CASSWTGAETQYF
TRBV3-1/TRBV3-2	-	CASSQDQGGSNQPQHF
TRBV7-8	-	CASSSRGAGDYTGELFF
TRBV12-5	-	CASALGAAGNTIYF
TRBV24-1	-	CATSDLGQGSNQPQHF
TRBV30	-	CAWQGARGYTF
TRBV5-1	-	CASSPTDSYEQYF
TRBV12-3/TRBV12-4	-	CASSPGPPGELFF
TRBV5-5	-	CASSLASPGATNEKLFF
TRBV7-2	-	CASSLGTAPNYGYTF
TRBV13	-	CASSPPIAKNIQYF
TRBV6-2/TRBV6-3	few	CASSSGTSGPKTTQYF
TRBV5-5	-	CASSLEYLGGTSTDTQYF
TRBV12-3/TRBV12-4	-	CASSLSGGVFF
TRBV5-1	-	CASSLGGQGDGYTF
TRBV29-1	-	CSVLGTGGFGYTF
TRBV2	-	CASTQENTGELFF